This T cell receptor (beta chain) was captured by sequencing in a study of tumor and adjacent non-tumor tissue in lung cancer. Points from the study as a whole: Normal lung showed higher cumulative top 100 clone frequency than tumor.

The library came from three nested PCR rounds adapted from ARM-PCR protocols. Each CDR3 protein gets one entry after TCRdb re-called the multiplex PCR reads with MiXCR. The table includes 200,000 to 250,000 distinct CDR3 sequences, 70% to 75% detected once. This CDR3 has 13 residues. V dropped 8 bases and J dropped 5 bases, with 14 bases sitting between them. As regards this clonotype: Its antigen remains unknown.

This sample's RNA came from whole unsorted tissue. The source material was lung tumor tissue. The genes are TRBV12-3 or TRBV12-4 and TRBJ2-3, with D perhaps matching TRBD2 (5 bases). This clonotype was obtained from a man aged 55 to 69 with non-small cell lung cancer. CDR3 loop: CASGLYGIDTQYF. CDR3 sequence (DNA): TGTGCCAGCGGACTCTACGGCATAGATACGCAGTATTTT.